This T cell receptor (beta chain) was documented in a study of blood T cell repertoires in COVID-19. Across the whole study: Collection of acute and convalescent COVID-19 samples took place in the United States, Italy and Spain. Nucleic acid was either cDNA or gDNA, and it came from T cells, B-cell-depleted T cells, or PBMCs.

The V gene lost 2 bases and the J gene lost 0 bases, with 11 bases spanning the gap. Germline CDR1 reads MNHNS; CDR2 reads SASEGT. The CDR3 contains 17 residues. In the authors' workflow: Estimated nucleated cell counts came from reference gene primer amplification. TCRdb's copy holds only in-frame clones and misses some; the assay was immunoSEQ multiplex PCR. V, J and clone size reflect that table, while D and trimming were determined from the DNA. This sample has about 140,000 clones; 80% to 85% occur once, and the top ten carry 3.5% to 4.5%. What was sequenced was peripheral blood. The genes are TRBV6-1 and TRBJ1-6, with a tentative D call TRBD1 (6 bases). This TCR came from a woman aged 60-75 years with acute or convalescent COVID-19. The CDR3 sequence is CASSEWGHSSYNSPLHF. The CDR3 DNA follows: TGTGCCAGCAGTGAATGGGGACACAGCTCCTATAATTCACCCCTCCACTTT.